Each of the 2 T cell receptor beta chains below was sequenced from the same sample in a study of identical twins. Each CDR3 protein gets one entry after TCRdb re-called the 5' RACE reads with MiXCR. The table records about 190,000 distinct CDR3 sequences, approximately 15% of them present only once. The data also belong to a second study, concerning T cells expressing NK-cell markers.

Sequencing used CD8+ T cells sorted from blood. These receptors all stem from a woman aged 18-29 years in good health.

This clonotype was seen repeatedly, ten times or more. This chain links TRBV9 with TRBJ1-1; perhaps TRBD1 as D (6 bases). From germline, CDR1 is SGDLS and CDR2 YYNGEE. The ends were cut back, 0 bases at V and 4 bases at J, with 10 bases in the middle. This CDR3 comprises 14 residues. The CDR3 region has the DNA TGTGCCAGCAGCGTAGGAGGGGGGATCACTGAAGCTTTCTTT. It yields the protein CASSVGGGITEAFF.

This clonotype was counted only a few times. CDR3 sequence reads: CASSLTLTGGQRDTQYF. Written as DNA, the CDR3 is TGTGCCAGCAGCTTAACCCTTACGGGGGGGCAAAGAGATACGCAGTATTTT. The rearrangement links TRBV7-9 to TRBJ2-3; TRBD2 aligns across 8 bases. Germline-derived CDR1 and CDR2 are SEHNR and FQNEAQ (reference sequence). The CDR3 sequence is 17 residues long. The V segment lost 2 bases and the J segment 5 bases; nucleotides outside the gene matches: 12.